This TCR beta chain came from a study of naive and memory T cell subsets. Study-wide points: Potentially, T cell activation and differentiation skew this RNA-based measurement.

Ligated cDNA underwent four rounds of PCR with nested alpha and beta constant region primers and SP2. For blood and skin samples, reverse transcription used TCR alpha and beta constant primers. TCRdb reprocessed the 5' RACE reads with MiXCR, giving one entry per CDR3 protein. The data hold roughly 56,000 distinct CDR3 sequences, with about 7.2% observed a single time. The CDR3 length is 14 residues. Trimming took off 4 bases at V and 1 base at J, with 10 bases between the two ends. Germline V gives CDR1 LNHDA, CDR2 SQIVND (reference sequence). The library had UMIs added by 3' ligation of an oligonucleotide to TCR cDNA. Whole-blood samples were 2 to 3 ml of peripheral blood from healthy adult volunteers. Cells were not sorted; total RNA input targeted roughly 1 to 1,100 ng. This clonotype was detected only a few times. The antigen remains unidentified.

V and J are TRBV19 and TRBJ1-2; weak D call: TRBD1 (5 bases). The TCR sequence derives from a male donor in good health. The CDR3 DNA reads TGTGCCAGTAGTAGACAGAGAAATAACTATGGCTACACCTTC. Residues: CASSRQRNNYGYTF.